These T cell receptor beta chains were read from a single sample in a study of T-cell memory formation after mild COVID-19. TCRdb passed the 5' RACE reads through MiXCR, listing each CDR3 protein once. The sample has about 210,000 distinct CDR3 sequences, 27% seen once; the top ten hold about 10%. The sequenced sample consisted of PBMCs or a T cell subset sorted from them (not recorded which). All receptors derive from an adult woman who had mild COVID-19 (a few samples of this study predate the infection). Cell type and time point are not known. CDR3s include the opening cysteine and the closing phenylalanine or tryptophan. The D gene is left open where the match is weak. Clone size is given for some rows only: seen once, a few or many times, or a class if the clone is expanded.

>TRBV7-9|few|TRBD1|TRBJ2-1
TGTGCCAGCAGCTTCCGGGACAGGGGGGAAAATGAGCAGTTCTTC
CASSFRDRGENEQFF
>TRBV6-5|few|.|TRBJ2-1
TGTGCCAGCAGTTACCGGTCAGGGAGATACAATGAGCAGTTCTTC
CASSYRSGRYNEQFF
>TRBV4-1|.|.|TRBJ2-1
TGCGCCAGCAGCCAAGTCATTGAGGGGGTATCGAAAAGCAATGAGCAGTTCTTC
CASSQVIEGVSKSNEQFF
>TRBV3-1|.|.|TRBJ2-7
TGTGCCAGCAGCCACGGCGGGTCAGCCTACGAGCAGTACTTC
CASSHGGSAYEQYF
>TRBV6-5|.|TRBD2|TRBJ2-5
TGTGACAGCAGTCTAGGGACTAGCAAAGAGACCCAGTACTTC
CDSSLGTSKETQYF
>TRBV4-1|few|TRBD1|TRBJ1-2
TGCGCCAGCAGCAAGACAGGGAACTATGGCTACACCTTC
CASSKTGNYGYTF
>TRBV7-3|.|.|TRBJ1-2
TGTGCCAGCAGCTTAAATGGGATGGGCGGCTTCCGCGGAGATGGCTACACCTTC
CASSLNGMGGFRGDGYTF
>TRBV7-9|few|.|TRBJ2-1
TGTGCCAGCAGCTTTCCCCGCATCTCCTACAATGAGCAGTTCTTC
CASSFPRISYNEQFF
>TRBV20-1|.|.|TRBJ1-1
TGCAGTACTTACCGGACGGCGGGAAACACTGAAGCTTTCTTT
CSTYRTAGNTEAFF
>TRBV12-3/TRBV12-4|few|TRBD1|TRBJ2-1
TGTGCCAGCAGCCGGACAGGGGAACACAATGAGCAGTTCTTC
CASSRTGEHNEQFF
>TRBV9|few|.|TRBJ2-5
TGTGCCAGCAGCACGAATCCCGGGTGGGGAGAGACCCAGTACTTC
CASSTNPGWGETQYF
>TRBV9|.|TRBD2|TRBJ2-1
TGTGCCAGCAGCGTAGTGGGGACTAGCGGGAGACACAATGAGCAGTTCTTC
CASSVVGTSGRHNEQFF
>TRBV9|.|.|TRBJ1-3
TGTGCCAGCAGCGTAGAGGCAGGGGCCTCTGGAAACACCATATATTTT
CASSVEAGASGNTIYF
>TRBV15|.|TRBD1|TRBJ1-5
TGTGCCACCCGGGACAGAGATAATCAGCCCCAGCATTTT
CATRDRDNQPQHF
>TRBV19|.|TRBD1|TRBJ1-2
TGTGCCAGTAGTACCGGGACAGGGGGCAACTATGGCTACACCTTC
CASSTGTGGNYGYTF
>TRBV11-3|.|.|TRBJ2-7
TGTGCCAGCAGCATAGAAAGGACAGTCTACGAGCAGTACTTC
CASSIERTVYEQYF
>TRBV10-3|few|.|TRBJ2-1
TGTGCCATCAGTGACTTCCGCATCGGGAGTAGTGAGCAGTTCTTC
CAISDFRIGSSEQFF
>TRBV20-1|few|.|TRBJ2-5
TGCAGTGCTAGAGATCTGAGGTCGATAGCCGGACAAGAGACCCAGTACTTC
CSARDLRSIAGQETQYF
>TRBV29-1|.|TRBD2|TRBJ2-2
TGCAGCGTTGTTTGGACTAGCGCCGGGGAGCTGTTTTTT
CSVVWTSAGELFF
>TRBV6-1|.|.|TRBJ1-5
TGTGCCAGCAGTGAATCAATGGGCAATCAGCCCCAGCATTTT
CASSESMGNQPQHF
>TRBV10-3|.|.|TRBJ1-1
TGTGCCATCAGCAGGGAGATGAACACTGAAGCTTTCTTT
CAISREMNTEAFF
>TRBV27|.|TRBD2|TRBJ2-2
TGTGCCAGCAGAGTGGGGACTAGCGGGAGATTTGGGGAGCTGTTTTTT
CASRVGTSGRFGELFF
>TRBV5-1|once|TRBD2|TRBJ2-2
TGCGCCAGCAGCTTTGGGGAGGGCACCGGGGAGCTGTTTTTT
CASSFGEGTGELFF
>TRBV5-5|many|.|TRBJ2-1
TGTGCCAGCAGCTTGGAAGTCGCCGGACTCCGTGAGCAGTTCTTC
CASSLEVAGLREQFF
>TRBV7-9|.|.|TRBJ2-7
TGTGCCAGCAGCTTAGCAGCCCACGAGCAGTACTTC
CASSLAAHEQYF
>TRBV6-1|.|.|TRBJ2-7
TGTGCCACCGGCAAGGGGGAGCAGTACTTC
CATGKGEQYF
>TRBV5-5|.|.|TRBJ1-3
TGTGCCAGCAGCTTGGCCGGTGGTGACACCATATATTTT
CASSLAGGDTIYF
>TRBV7-6|few|.|TRBJ2-1
TGTGCCAGCAGCTCTCAAAACGGGGTAGAGCAGTTCTTC
CASSSQNGVEQFF
>TRBV12-3/TRBV12-4|few|TRBD2|TRBJ2-5
TGTGCCAGCAGTTTGCTCCTAGCGGGGGCAGAGACCCAGTACTTC
CASSLLLAGAETQYF
>TRBV7-3|few|.|TRBJ2-1
TGTGCCAGCAGCTTAACGCCCACAGGGCCTGAGCAGTTCTTC
CASSLTPTGPEQFF
>TRBV10-3|.|.|TRBJ1-2
TGTGCCATCTGGGGGATAGAAGACCGGGGCCCAAACTATGGTTACACCTTC
CAIWGIEDRGPNYGYTF
>TRBV2|few|.|TRBJ1-5
TGTGCCAGCAGTAGTACCCTGGACCGTAGCAATCAGCCCCAGCATTTT
CASSSTLDRSNQPQHF
>TRBV9|.|TRBD2|TRBJ2-1
TGTGCCAGCAGCGCCACGGGGGGAAGGGACAATGAGCAGTTCTTC
CASSATGGRDNEQFF
>TRBV6-5|.|TRBD1|TRBJ1-1
TGTGCCAGCAGTGCCGGACAGGTTGAAGCTTTCTTT
CASSAGQVEAFF
>TRBV5-8|.|.|TRBJ2-2
TGTGCCAGCAGCTTGGTTCCGGTGAACACCGGGGAGCTGTTTTTT
CASSLVPVNTGELFF
>TRBV6-2/TRBV6-3|.|.|TRBJ2-2
TGTGCCAGCAGTTATCTCGCCGGGGAGCTGTTTTTT
CASSYLAGELFF
>TRBV15|.|.|TRBJ2-5
TGTGCCACCAGCAGCCAGGGGTTGGAGACCCAGTACTTC
CATSSQGLETQYF
>TRBV15|few|TRBD1|TRBJ2-2
TGTGCCACCAGGAGGGACAGGGTGAACGGGGAGCTGTTTTTT
CATRRDRVNGELFF
>TRBV5-1|few|.|TRBJ1-1
TGCGCCAGCAGCTTGGCAGGGGTCACTGAAGCTTTCTTT
CASSLAGVTEAFF
>TRBV7-9|few|.|TRBJ2-7
TGTGCCAGCAGCTTTGAACAGGGCTACGAGCAGTACTTC
CASSFEQGYEQYF
>TRBV15|.|.|TRBJ1-1
TGTGCCACCAGCAGTCAGGGTTTTTTGAACACTGAAGCTTTCTTT
CATSSQGFLNTEAFF
>TRBV5-5|.|.|TRBJ2-1
TGTGCCAGCAGCCTTCAGAGCCTAAGCTCCTACAATGAGCAGTTCTTC
CASSLQSLSSYNEQFF
>TRBV12-3/TRBV12-4|.|.|TRBJ2-2
TGTGCCAGCAGTTTATCTAGCGCCGGGGAGCTGTTTTTT
CASSLSSAGELFF
>TRBV7-2|few|.|TRBJ2-2
TGTGCCAGCAGCTTAACAGGACAGCCGCCCGGGGAGCTGTTTTTT
CASSLTGQPPGELFF
>TRBV9|.|TRBD2|TRBJ2-1
TGTGCCAGCAGCGTAGTAGGGGGGACTAGATTCAATGAGCAGTTCTTC
CASSVVGGTRFNEQFF
>TRBV5-1|.|TRBD1|TRBJ1-2
TGCGCCAGCAGCGCGGGGGACAGCCCTAACTATGGCTACACCTTC
CASSAGDSPNYGYTF
>TRBV20-1|.|.|TRBJ2-1
TGCAGTGCTCACAGCAGGAGCTCCTACAATGAGCAGTTCTTC
CSAHSRSSYNEQFF
>TRBV4-2|.|TRBD1|TRBJ2-2
TGTGCCAGCAGCCAACGGCAGGGGGCCGAGCTGTTTTTT
CASSQRQGAELFF